This T cell receptor beta chain was profiled in a study of T cells after posttransplantation cyclophosphamide. The junction had 12 bases not matched to a gene; V was cut back by 0 bases and J by 7 bases. CDR3 size: 17 residues. Germline assignment: CDR1 SGHTA and CDR2 FQGNSA. Many counts were recorded for this clone. Assay: immunoSEQ multiplex PCR; the TCRdb copy retains only in-frame clones and omits some. The sample yields tens of thousands of clones, without any singletons. The TCR comes from a woman in her 50s in good health and a related stem cell transplant donor. This chain links TRBV7-2 with TRBJ2-1; TRBD2 matches at 7 bases. Sample: PBMCs. CDR3 residues: CASSLARGERGGNEQFF. For the CDR3, the DNA is TGTGCCAGCAGCTTAGCCCGGGGTGAGCGGGGAGGTAATGAGCAGTTCTTC.